These T cell receptor beta chains were read from a single sample in a study of control samples from healthy donors and cancer patients. Clones were read by immunoSEQ multiplex PCR, and TCRdb kept only the in-frame ones, dropping some. The table records over 100,000 clones, 90% of them present only once. Sequenced sample: blood. All receptors come from a human donor in good health. The donor label of this sample is uncertain. CDR3s leave out the opening cysteine and the closing phenylalanine or tryptophan.

V	J	CDR3
TRBV5-1	TRBJ2-5	ASSLDSRETQY
TRBV12-5	TRBJ2-1	ASGLRLGGGVYNEQF
TRBV5-1	TRBJ2-7	ASSLIGTGNHEQY
TRBV7-9	TRBJ2-7	ASSSQVSYEQY
TRBV6-6	TRBJ1-2	ASSPQVWDYGYT
TRBV19	TRBJ2-7	ASSIGQGAVEQY
TRBV20-1	TRBJ2-3	SASMWGGSSTDTQY
TRBV5-8	TRBJ2-7	ASTTWRFVGDNSYEQY
TRBV6-1	TRBJ2-5	ASSVAPAGAIQETQY
TRBV15	TRBJ2-3	ATSRDQPGTDTQY
TRBV2	TRBJ2-5	ASLPHGAGETQY
TRBV5-4	TRBJ2-5	ASSSRELETQY
TRBV27	TRBJ1-3	ASSRGYGNTIY
TRBV12-5	TRBJ1-3	ASGFLEDTIY
TRBV11-2	TRBJ2-2	ASSLVGLGGVGTGELF
TRBV5-7	TRBJ1-4	ASIIPSGATNEKLF
TRBV29-1	TRBJ2-7	SVVQGDYEQY
TRBV25-1	TRBJ2-2	ASSPIQGGTGELF
TRBV14	TRBJ2-2	ASSQETGVTGELF
TRBV20-1	TRBJ2-1	SQTKYNEQF
TRBV18	TRBJ1-6	ASSLPDSPLH
TRBV27	TRBJ1-2	ASSFQGREYGYT
TRBV2	TRBJ2-1	ASRNPTGTGEF
TRBV29-1	TRBJ1-2	SVEGAANYGYT
TRBV5-1	TRBJ1-1	ASASPEETEAF
TRBV29-1	TRBJ1-2	SVEPGNSNYGYT
TRBV6-5	TRBJ1-6	ASREGDRESPLH
TRBV18	TRBJ1-1	ASSPGTDEAF
TRBV14	TRBJ2-6	ASSQELVLSSGANVLT
TRBV24-1	TRBJ1-5	ATSDLSRANQPQH
TRBV19	TRBJ2-7	ASTPAGGPYEQY
TRBV5-4	TRBJ2-7	ASSPAGQGFEQY
TRBV12-5	TRBJ2-4	ASAAAGNIQY
TRBV18	TRBJ1-3	ASSPPAGSGNTIY
TRBV2	TRBJ1-6	ASKGYPLH
TRBV27	TRBJ2-2	ASSKDRGLNTGELF
TRBV5-1	TRBJ1-2	ASRGTGDQGGYT